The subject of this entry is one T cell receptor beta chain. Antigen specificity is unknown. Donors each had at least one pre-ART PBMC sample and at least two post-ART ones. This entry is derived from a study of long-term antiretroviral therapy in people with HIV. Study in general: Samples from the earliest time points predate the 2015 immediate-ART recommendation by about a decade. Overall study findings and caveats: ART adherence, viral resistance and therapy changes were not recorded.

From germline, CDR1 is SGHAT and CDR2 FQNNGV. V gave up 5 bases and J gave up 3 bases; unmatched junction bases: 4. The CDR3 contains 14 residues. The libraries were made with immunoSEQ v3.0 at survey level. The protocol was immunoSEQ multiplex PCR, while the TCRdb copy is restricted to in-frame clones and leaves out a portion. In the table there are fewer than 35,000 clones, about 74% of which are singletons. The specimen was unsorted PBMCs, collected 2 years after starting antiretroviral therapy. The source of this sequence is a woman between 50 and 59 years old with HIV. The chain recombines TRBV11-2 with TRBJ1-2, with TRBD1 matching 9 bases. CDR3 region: CASSPWTGDYGYTF. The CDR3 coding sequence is TGTGCCAGCAGCCCGTGGACAGGGGACTATGGCTACACCTTC.